This TCR beta chain was captured by sequencing in a study of shared clonotypes between healthy human individuals. General study results and limits: In a handful of donors, 4.5% to 5.5% of naive CD4 clonotypes appeared in common. Inspection by rarefaction showed sorted-subset sequencing to be incomplete despite large depth.

CDR1 and CDR2 (germline): SNHLY, FYNNEI. The CDR3 length is 14 residues. The germline V and J ends were trimmed by 11 bases and 0 bases, with 14 bases remaining between them. Regarding this clone: Its antigen is not known.

Assay: immunoSEQ multiplex PCR; the TCRdb copy retains only in-frame clones and omits some. The table lists over a million clones, around 82% of them singletons, with under 0.8% in the top ten. J is TRBJ2-1 and V is TRBV2, with D perhaps TRBD2 (6 bases). Sequencing was performed on memory CD4+ T cells from PBMCs. Noted subset: CD45RA-negative fraction. The origin of this receptor is a man aged 18-30 years in good health. Some clones in this sample may be carry-over from other donors' samples. CDR3 sequence reads: CADKDGSSYNEQFF. For the CDR3, the DNA is TGTGCCGACAAGGACGGGAGCTCCTACAATGAGCAGTTCTTC.